Given below is one T cell receptor (beta chain) in context. Its antigen is undetermined. The CDR3 covers 14 residues. The V gene end was trimmed by 3 bases and the J gene end by 7 bases; junction bases not matched to a gene: 8. Looked up from germline, CDR1 is MNHEY and CDR2 is SVGAGI. Amplification used 60 Vbeta primers and 13 Jbeta primers. Clones were read by immunoSEQ multiplex PCR, and TCRdb kept only the in-frame ones, dropping some. The table lists about 170,000 clones, under 80% of them singletons. This specimen belongs to a study of cytomegalovirus exposure and HLA in healthy donors. Background on the study: Unique TCRs from HLA-typed donors, 65 million to 85 million of them, were held in an early data release.

Findings and limits, study-wide: Clonal expansion was found to be greater in HLA-associated TCR beta chains than in equally common others in a later analysis.

The chain employs TRBV6-5 and TRBJ2-5, with 7 bases matching TRBD1. Sequenced sample: PBMCs. The receptor comes from a human donor in good health. Here the CDR3 reads CASSYEGALRTQYF. As DNA, the CDR3 is TGTGCCAGCAGTTATGAGGGGGCCCTTCGGACCCAGTACTTC.